This TCR beta chain was captured in a study of blood T cell repertoires in COVID-19. Whole-study context: Samples came from the United States, Italy and Spain, spanning acute and convalescent COVID-19. Sample material is recorded as cDNA or gDNA derived from T cells, B-cell-depleted T cells, or PBMCs.

In the study's own analysis: Nucleated cell number was recorded as an estimate derived from reference gene primer amplification. The method was immunoSEQ multiplex PCR; TCRdb's version includes in-frame clones alone and lacks a portion of them. That table is the source of V, J and clone size, and D and trimming were worked out from the DNA. This sample yields more than 90,000 clones, of which roughly 85% are seen a single time; 1.4% to 1.5% belongs to the top ten. The CDR3 runs 20 residues. V trimming: 4 bases; J trimming: 4 bases; junction bases outside the gene matches: 15. Germline V lookup: CDR1 SGHRS, CDR2 YFSETQ.

This TCR was recovered from a man aged 40-49 years with acute or convalescent COVID-19. The sequenced material came from peripheral blood. The chain carries TRBV5-1 and TRBJ2-6, with TRBD1 matching over 12 bases. CDR3 protein: CASSRKSPGQGAAGANVLTF. The DNA for the CDR3 is TGCGCCAGCAGCCGAAAATCACCGGGACAGGGGGCAGCGGGGGCCAACGTCCTGACTTTC.